This is a list of T cell receptor beta chains from one sample in a study of CD8+CD57+ T cells in acquired aplastic anemia. Via MiXCR, TCRdb re-called the reads, giving one row per CDR3 protein. This table has around 220,000 distinct CDR3 sequences, roughly 50% appearing once. Sequencing used sorted CD4+, CD8+, or CD8+CD57+ T cells (not recorded which) from PBMCs. The receptors derive from a human donor with aplastic anemia. CDR3s include the opening cysteine and the closing phenylalanine or tryptophan. The order of the fields is J gene, V gene, D gene, clone size, CDR3 DNA, CDR3 protein. D genes are given only for firm matches. Clone size is not always given. Where it is, it says once, few, many or a class for expanded clones.

J: TRBJ1-6
V: TRBV20-1
D: NA
size: NA
DNA: TGCAGTGCTATAGCGGCGAGCTCCTATAATTCACCCCTCCACTTT
CDR3: CSAIAASSYNSPLHF

J: TRBJ1-2
V: TRBV12-3/TRBV12-4
D: NA
size: NA
DNA: TGTGCCAGCAGTTGGGACACAGAAGGCTACACCTTC
CDR3: CASSWDTEGYTF

J: TRBJ1-1
V: TRBV12-3/TRBV12-4
D: NA
size: many
DNA: TGTGCCAGCAGTTTACGAGGTAATGAAGCTTTCTTT
CDR3: CASSLRGNEAFF

J: TRBJ1-6
V: TRBV9
D: NA
size: NA
DNA: TGTGCCAGCACCTCGATGGGATATAATTCACCCCTCCACTTT
CDR3: CASTSMGYNSPLHF

J: TRBJ2-3
V: TRBV19
D: NA
size: NA
DNA: TGTGCCAGTAGTATGCGGAAAAACACAGATACGCAGTATTTT
CDR3: CASSMRKNTDTQYF

J: TRBJ1-2
V: TRBV7-8
D: NA
size: many
DNA: TGTGCCAGCAGCCGGAATAGTGGGTGGGCTTTACGGTACACCTTC
CDR3: CASSRNSGWALRYTF

J: TRBJ2-5
V: TRBV28
D: NA
size: NA
DNA: TGTGCCAGCAGTTTACAGGGGGGGCTGGAGACCCAGTACTTC
CDR3: CASSLQGGLETQYF

J: TRBJ2-3
V: TRBV5-1
D: NA
size: many
DNA: TGCGCCAGCAGCTTGGGGGGGTTCGGCACAGATACGCAGTATTTT
CDR3: CASSLGGFGTDTQYF

J: TRBJ2-5
V: TRBV6-1
D: NA
size: many
DNA: TGTGCCAGCAGTGACAGGGGAAGCTCCCAAGAGACCCAGTACTTC
CDR3: CASSDRGSSQETQYF

J: TRBJ1-1
V: TRBV20-1
D: NA
size: NA
DNA: TGCAGTGCTGCCCGCGCGGGGTCGAGGAACACTGAAGCTTTCTTT
CDR3: CSAARAGSRNTEAFF

J: TRBJ1-1
V: TRBV6-4
D: NA
size: many
DNA: TGTGCCAGCAGTGAGAACAGGGCCACTGAAGCTTTCTTT
CDR3: CASSENRATEAFF

J: TRBJ2-3
V: TRBV15
D: TRBD2
size: NA
DNA: TGTGCCACCAGCAGATCAGCGGGGGAGGGGGATACGCAGTATTTT
CDR3: CATSRSAGEGDTQYF

J: TRBJ2-1
V: TRBV2
D: NA
size: few
DNA: TGTGCCAGGAAGGCGGGGGCCTCCTACAATGAGCAGTTCTTC
CDR3: CARKAGASYNEQFF

J: TRBJ1-2
V: TRBV15
D: TRBD1
size: NA
DNA: TGTGCCACCAGCATTACAGGGGTCGCGGAGGGCTACACCTTC
CDR3: CATSITGVAEGYTF

J: TRBJ2-7
V: TRBV20-1
D: NA
size: many
DNA: TGCAGTGCTAGGGGCGGCTACGAGCAGTACTTC
CDR3: CSARGGYEQYF

J: TRBJ2-7
V: TRBV15
D: NA
size: many
DNA: TGTGCCACCAGCAGAGATCCGGGTCCAGGGGTTACCTACGAGCAGTACTTC
CDR3: CATSRDPGPGVTYEQYF

J: TRBJ2-3
V: TRBV9
D: NA
size: many
DNA: TGTGCCAGCAGCGTAGTCCCCCGGGGGACTTCCTACACAGATACGCAGTATTTT
CDR3: CASSVVPRGTSYTDTQYF

J: TRBJ2-7
V: TRBV7-2
D: NA
size: NA
DNA: TGTGCCAGCAGCTTACTACAGCTCGGCTCCTACGAGCAGTACTTC
CDR3: CASSLLQLGSYEQYF

J: TRBJ1-6
V: TRBV7-6
D: TRBD1
size: NA
DNA: TGTGCCAGCAGCTCAGGCCGGGACAGATCACCCCTCCACTTT
CDR3: CASSSGRDRSPLHF

J: TRBJ1-1
V: TRBV7-2
D: NA
size: once
DNA: TGTGCCAGCAGCCGATTGGACAGAACTACTGAAGCTTTCTTT
CDR3: CASSRLDRTTEAFF

J: TRBJ2-5
V: TRBV15
D: NA
size: NA
DNA: TGTGCCGCCAGCAGCTTGGTGGGGTACCAAGAGACCCAGTACTTC
CDR3: CAASSLVGYQETQYF

J: TRBJ2-6
V: TRBV7-2
D: NA
size: NA
DNA: TGTGCCAGCAGCTTAGTGGTCAGAGCCCTGGGGTCTGGAGCCAACGTCCTGACTTTC
CDR3: CASSLVVRALGSGANVLTF

J: TRBJ1-5
V: TRBV20-1
D: TRBD1
size: NA
DNA: TGCAGTGCTACCGGGACAGGGGGGGAGCCCCAGCATTTT
CDR3: CSATGTGGEPQHF

J: TRBJ2-3
V: TRBV2
D: NA
size: few
DNA: TGTGCCAGCAGTGTGGGGGATACGCAGTATTTT
CDR3: CASSVGDTQYF

J: TRBJ2-5
V: TRBV10-3
D: NA
size: NA
DNA: TGTGCCAGCAGTGAGATGGGGGGAGTAGGAGAGACCCAGTACTTC
CDR3: CASSEMGGVGETQYF

J: TRBJ2-7
V: TRBV5-1
D: TRBD2
size: NA
DNA: TGCGCCAGCATGGGCGGGGGGCCCTCCTACGAGCAGTACTTC
CDR3: CASMGGGPSYEQYF

J: TRBJ2-6
V: TRBV20-1
D: NA
size: many
DNA: TGCAGTGCTAGAGACGCAGGGGCTGGGGCCAACGTCCTGACTTTC
CDR3: CSARDAGAGANVLTF

J: TRBJ1-1
V: TRBV5-6
D: NA
size: many
DNA: TGTGCCAGCAGCTGGGGGTTGGAGTGGAACACTGAAGCTTTCTTT
CDR3: CASSWGLEWNTEAFF

J: TRBJ2-5
V: TRBV2
D: NA
size: NA
DNA: TGTGCCAGCAGGGCGGGACAGCAAGAGACCCAGTACTTC
CDR3: CASRAGQQETQYF